Presented here are 28 T cell receptor beta chains from one specimen sequenced in a study of response to subunit inactivated influenza vaccine. TCRdb processed the RT-PCR reads anew with MiXCR; each CDR3 protein has one entry. Found here are around 490,000 distinct CDR3 sequences, less than 10% of them singletons; the top ten hold about an eighth. The source was PBMCs from blood, collected roughly 24 months after vaccination. These TCRs come from a man aged 50 to 69 who received an inactivated influenza vaccine.

This clonotype was counted many times. The CDR3 loop reads CSVESGSVGGYTF. Here the CDR3 DNA reads TGCAGCGTTGAGAGTGGCAGCGTGGGTGGCTACACCTTC. This sequence joins TRBV29-1 and TRBJ1-2; D gene unclear. Germline assignment: CDR1 SQVTM and CDR2 ANQGSEA. This CDR3 is built from 13 residues. V was clipped by 3 bases and J by 7 bases, with 15 bases between them.

The chain links TRBV5-1 to TRBJ2-7, with D perhaps being TRBD1 or TRBD2 (5 bases each). V was shortened by 2 bases and J by 3 bases, with 12 bases between the two germline ends. The CDR3 runs to 14 residues. Looked up from germline, CDR1 is SGHRS and CDR2 is YFSETQ. In DNA, the CDR3 is TGCGCCAGCAGCTTTTGGGACGACAACTACGAGCAGTACTTC. It encodes CASSFWDDNYEQYF.

The table lists this clonotype with many counts. V usage is TRBV20-1 and J usage is TRBJ1-5, with 8 nucleotides matching TRBD1. CDR1 and CDR2 from the germline V gene are DFQATT and SNEGSKA (reference sequence). V was pared by 1 base and J by 7 bases, with 9 bases of the junction left unmatched. This CDR3 has 15 residues. The CDR3 nucleotides are TGCAGTGCTAGAGTCGCAGGGGGCTTGGGACAGCCCCAGCATTTT. Translating it yields CSARVAGGLGQPQHF.

This clonotype was counted many times. CDR3 nucleotide sequence: TGTGCCAGCAGCTCCTGGGGCAGCCGGAACACCGGGGAGCTGTTTTTT. This sequence encodes CASSSWGSRNTGELFF. This chain joins TRBV7-9 and TRBJ2-2, with TRBD1 as a possible D gene (5 bases). The CDR3 sequence is 16 residues long. The V gene lost 4 bases and the J gene lost 1 base, with 13 bases spanning the gap. Germline CDR1 is SEHNR and CDR2 is FQNEAQ (reference sequence). Together with reference TRBV7-9 and TRBJ2-2, the CDR3 gives the full variable domain: DTGVSQNPRHKITKRGQNVTFRCDPISEHNRLYWYRQTLGQGPEFLTYFQNEAQLEKSRLLSDRFSAERPKGSFSTLEIQRTEQGDSAMYLCASSSWGSRNTGELFFGEGSRLTVL.

This chain connects TRBV29-1 to TRBJ2-7; 8 nucleotides line up with TRBD2. The CDR3 contains 18 residues. The V and J ends lost 5 bases and 3 bases, in that order; junction bases with no gene match: 21. Germline CDR1 and CDR2: SQVTM and ANQGSEA. The CDR3 coding sequence is TGCAGCGTTCTGTCCGAAATAAGGGAGGCGGGAGGAGGCTACGAGCAGTACTTC. This translates into CSVLSEIREAGGGYEQYF.

A few counts support this clonotype. The rearrangement joins TRBV5-1 to TRBJ2-3; the match to TRBD2 covers 8 bases. This CDR3 region has 15 residues. In germline, CDR1 is SGHRS, CDR2 YFSETQ. V dropped 4 bases and J dropped 4; count of bases not matched to a gene: 8. As DNA, the CDR3 is TGCGCCAGCAGCACCCGGGGGGGCCCCTCAGATACGCAGTATTTT. It translates to CASSTRGGPSDTQYF.

J is TRBJ2-2 and V is TRBV7-2, with D possibly being TRBD1 (5 bases). Per the germline V gene, CDR1 is SGHTA and CDR2 is FQGNSA. V lost 1 base, J lost 8 bases, and 17 bases lay in between. This CDR3 comprises 16 residues. The CDR3 sequence: CASSLVKGLIGGELFF. In DNA, the CDR3 is TGTGCCAGCAGCTTAGTGAAGGGGTTGATCGGAGGGGAGCTGTTTTTT.

This clonotype showed up many times. The gene calls are TRBV4-1 and TRBJ1-3; D not certain. Germline assignment: CDR1 MGHRA and CDR2 YSYEKL. V gave up 1 base and J gave up 0 bases, with 13 bases separating them. The CDR3 totals 17 residues. This CDR3 is CASSQGMSGGSGNTIYF. The CDR3 coding sequence is TGCGCCAGCAGCCAAGGGATGTCAGGTGGCTCTGGAAACACCATATATTTT.

This chain links TRBV4-3 with TRBJ1-5; D uncertain. Germline CDR1 and CDR2: LGHNA and YSLEER. Deletions cut 0 bases from V and 3 bases from J, with 12 bases between. This CDR3 has 16 amino acids. CDR3 sequence: CASSQDPNRDNQPQHF. CDR3 nucleotide sequence: TGCGCCAGCAGCCAAGACCCAAACCGGGACAATCAGCCCCAGCATTTT.

The sample holds many counts of this clonotype. The chain joins TRBV10-3 to TRBJ2-5, with TRBD2 identical over 9 bases. The CDR3 covers 15 residues. The germline CDR1 and CDR2 sequences are ENHRY and SYGVKD. With 5 bases clipped from V and 3 bases from J, the junction kept 7 bases outside the gene matches. The CDR3 region has the DNA TGTGCCATCAGTCGACTAGCGGATCTTAAAGAGACCCAGTACTTC. As protein: CAISRLADLKETQYF.

This clonotype was seen at least ten times. The chain employs TRBV12-3 or TRBV12-4 and TRBJ2-1; 10 nucleotides align to TRBD2. The V segment lost 7 bases and the J segment 2 bases; nucleotides outside the gene matches: 5. The CDR3 totals 15 residues. CDR3 sequence: CASTATSGPYNEQFF. The CDR3 DNA reads TGTGCCAGCACCGCGACTAGCGGGCCCTACAATGAGCAGTTCTTC.

In this sample, this clonotype turned up a few times. The chain couples TRBV6-5 to TRBJ1-5, with D tentatively TRBD1 (6 bases). CDR3 size: 16 residues. V gave up 5 bases and J gave up 7 bases, with 21 bases separating them. Germline V gene sequence: CDR1 MNHEY, CDR2 SVGAGI. CDR3 in DNA: TGTGCCAGCAGTACTCGTAGGGGGGGCGCAATGCAGCCCCAGCATTTT. Its protein product is CASSTRRGGAMQPQHF.

Only a few counts were recorded for this clonotype. The chain employs TRBV11-1 and TRBJ1-2; TRBD1 matches 11 bases. V lost 5 bases and J lost 4; bases outside the gene matches: 15. The CDR3 is made up of 18 amino acids. Germline CDR1 is SGHAT and CDR2 is FQDESV (reference sequence). CDR3 protein: CASSNPSGQGDSGYGYTF. The CDR3 DNA reads as TGTGCCAGCAGCAATCCGTCGGGACAGGGGGATTCAGGCTATGGCTACACCTTC. The variable domain in full, with the rest retrieved from reference TRBV11-1 and TRBJ1-2, is EAEVAQSPRYKITEKSQAVAFWCDPISGHATLYWYRQILGQGPELLVQFQDESVVDDSQLPKDRFSAERLKGVDSTLKIQPAELGDSAMYLCASSNPSGQGDSGYGYTFGSGTRLTVV.

This rearrangement joins TRBV24-1 to TRBJ1-5; TRBD1 matches at 7 bases. The CDR3 length is 16 residues. The V and J ends lost 3 bases and 0 bases, in that order; junction bases with no gene match: 4. Germline V gene lookup returns CDR1 KGHDR and CDR2 SFDVKD. The CDR3 DNA is TGTGCCACCAGTGATCACAGGGGATATAGCAATCAGCCCCAGCATTTT. It translates to CATSDHRGYSNQPQHF.

This clonotype has a handful of counts. The rearrangement joins TRBV6-2 or TRBV6-3 to TRBJ2-7; 9 bases are a match to TRBD1. The CDR3 totals 14 residues. V lost 8 bases to trimming and J lost 1 base; unmatched junction nucleotides: 6. In germline, CDR1 is MNHEY, CDR2 SVGEGT. The CDR3: CASRGQGISYEQYF. In nucleotides, the CDR3 is TGTGCCAGCCGTGGACAGGGGATATCCTACGAGCAGTACTTC.

This clonotype was counted many times. The gene calls are TRBV12-3 or TRBV12-4 and TRBJ2-2; TRBD2 is a possible D gene (6 bases). Trimming cost V 7 bases and J 7 bases, with 13 bases left between them. This CDR3 has 13 amino acids. This CDR3 is CASTRGRGGELFF. In DNA form, the CDR3 reads TGTGCCAGCACCCGGGGGAGAGGCGGGGAGCTGTTTTTT.

The gene calls are TRBV5-1 and TRBJ2-3, with 8 bases identical to TRBD1. The CDR3 has 16 residues. The J segment lost 0 bases and the V segment lost 4 bases, leaving 7 bases of the junction unmatched. In germline, CDR1 is SGHRS, CDR2 YFSETQ. The CDR3 nucleotides read TGCGCCAGCAGCGAAAGACAGGGGCAGAGCACAGATACGCAGTATTTT. Encoded protein: CASSERQGQSTDTQYF. Full variable domain (missing parts from reference TRBV5-1 and TRBJ2-3): KAGVTQTPRYLIKTRGQQVTLSCSPISGHRSVSWYQQTPGQGLQFLFEYFSETQRNKGNFPGRFSGRQFSNSRSEMNVSTLELGDSALYLCASSERQGQSTDTQYFGPGTRLTVL.

This clonotype appeared many times. The rearrangement links TRBV12-3 or TRBV12-4 to TRBJ1-6; 7 bases match TRBD1. The CDR3 is made up of 13 amino acids. V gave up 8 bases and J gave up 8 bases; unmatched junction bases: 6. CDR3 coding DNA: TGTGCCAGCTCCGGGACAGAATATTCACCCCTCCACTTT. Protein sequence: CASSGTEYSPLHF.

The V call is TRBV27, the J call TRBJ2-7, with 9 bases aligning to TRBD1. CDR3 size: 15 residues. Germline-derived CDR1 and CDR2 are MNHEY and SMNVEV (reference sequence). After removal of 3 bases from V and 5 bases from J, the junction contained 8 bases not matched to a gene. This CDR3 reads CASSFSGTGRNEQYF. The CDR3 DNA is TGTGCCAGCAGTTTTTCCGGGACAGGGCGTAACGAGCAGTACTTC.

The chain recombines TRBV7-3 with TRBJ2-3; a weak D match, TRBD1 (7 bases). V was clipped by 5 bases and J by 1 base, with 13 bases between them. This CDR3 is 15 amino acids long. Germline assignment: CDR1 SGHTA and CDR2 FQGTGA. CDR3 residues: CASSGRGDGTDTQYF. DNA for the CDR3: TGTGCCAGCAGCGGCAGGGGGGACGGCACAGATACGCAGTATTTT.

This clonotype has a single count. A much larger clone sits a single nucleotide away, making a read error possible. V usage is TRBV24-1 and J usage is TRBJ2-1; 10 bases agree with TRBD2. From germline, CDR1 is KGHDR and CDR2 SFDVKD. The CDR3 runs 17 residues. V was pared by 1 base and J by 1 base, with 3 bases of the junction left unmatched. CDR3 sequence: CATSDFGTSVSYNEQFF. In DNA, the CDR3 is TGTGCCACCAGTGATTTCGGGACTAGCGTATCCTACAATGAGCAGTTCTTC.

This clonotype has a handful of counts. J is TRBJ1-2 and V is TRBV10-3; no clear D gene. This CDR3 is built from 14 residues. Germline-derived CDR1 and CDR2 are ENHRY and SYGVKD. The V end was cut by 5 bases, the J end by 2 bases, with 12 bases between. CDR3 DNA: TGTGCCATCAGTACCCCCCAGCAGAACTATGGCTACACCTTC. Residues: CAISTPQQNYGYTF.

This clonotype was observed at least ten times. In DNA form, the CDR3 reads TGTGCCAGCAGCCAAGATCTGGCGGGATCCCTCTCCTACGAGCAGTACTTC. As protein: CASSQDLAGSLSYEQYF. The V and J genes are TRBV3-1 and TRBJ2-7; D may be TRBD2 (6 bases). The germline V gene has CDR1 LGHDT and CDR2 YNNKEL (reference sequence). The V and J ends lost 0 bases and 0 bases respectively, with 15 bases between them. The CDR3 has 17 amino acids.

This clonotype was seen repeatedly, ten times or more. The gene calls are TRBV29-1 and TRBJ2-1, with D hard to call. CDR3 length: 15 amino acids. Germline CDR1 is SQVTM and CDR2 is ANQGSEA. V gave up 3 bases and J gave up 10 bases, with 22 bases separating them. In DNA form, the CDR3 reads TGCAGCGTTGAGGCTAGGTTGGGCAGCACCGGGGAGCAGTTCTTC. Translated, it gives CSVEARLGSTGEQFF.

This clonotype was observed a handful of times. Possible read error: a much larger clone is one base away. The rearrangement uses TRBV6-2 or TRBV6-3 and TRBJ2-5; TRBD1 aligns across 7 bases. V trimming: 4 bases; J trimming: 0 bases; junction bases outside the gene matches: 2. This CDR3 is built from 14 residues. Germline CDR1 reads MNHEY; CDR2 reads SVGEGT. CDR3 DNA: TGTGCCAGCAGTTCGGACAGGTACCAAGAGACCCAGTACTTC. Protein: CASSSDRYQETQYF.

This clonotype was seen many times. The chain employs TRBV12-3 or TRBV12-4 and TRBJ1-6; D possibly corresponds to TRBD1 (6 bases). V lost 5 bases to trimming and J lost 7 bases, with 12 bases between them. The CDR3 runs 14 residues. The CDR3 spells CASSMTGLNSPLHF. As DNA, the CDR3 is TGTGCCAGCAGTATGACAGGCCTGAATTCACCCCTCCACTTT.

With respect to this clonotype: This may be a read error: a much more frequent sequence differs by one nucleotide. As the CDR3 is not closed by the conserved phenylalanine or tryptophan, this likely results from a read error. J is TRBJ2-2 and V is TRBV20-1; unclear D gene. V was trimmed by 3 bases and J by 6 bases, leaving 14 bases between them. CDR1 is DFQATT and CDR2 is SNEGSKA in the germline V gene (reference sequence). This CDR3 comprises 14 residues. CDR3 in amino acids: CSASRRQLAGELFI. The CDR3 nucleotides read TGCAGTGCTAGTCGTCGGCAGTTAGCCGGGGAGCTGTTTATT.

The V gene is TRBV7-2, the J gene TRBJ1-2, with a tentative D call TRBD1 (5 bases). V shed 2 bases and J shed 9 bases, with 16 bases lying between them. Germline V CDR1 and CDR2: SGHTA, FQGNSA. The CDR3 is made up of 14 amino acids. The CDR3 sequence: CASSLSRDVRSYTF. The CDR3 nucleotides are TGTGCCAGCAGCTTAAGCCGGGACGTTAGGAGCTACACCTTC.